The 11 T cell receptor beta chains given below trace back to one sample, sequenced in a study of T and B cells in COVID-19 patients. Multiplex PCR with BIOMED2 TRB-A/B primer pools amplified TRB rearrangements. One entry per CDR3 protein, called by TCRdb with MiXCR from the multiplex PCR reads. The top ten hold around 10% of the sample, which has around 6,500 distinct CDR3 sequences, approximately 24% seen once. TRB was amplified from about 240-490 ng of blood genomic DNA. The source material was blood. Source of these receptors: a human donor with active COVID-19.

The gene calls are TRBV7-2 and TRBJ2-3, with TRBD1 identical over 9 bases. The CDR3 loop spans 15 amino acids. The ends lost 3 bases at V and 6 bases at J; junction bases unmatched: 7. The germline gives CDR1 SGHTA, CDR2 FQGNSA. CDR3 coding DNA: TGTGCCAGCAGCTTCGACAGGGGGGTTTGGGATACGCAGTATTTT. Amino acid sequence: CASSFDRGVWDTQYF.

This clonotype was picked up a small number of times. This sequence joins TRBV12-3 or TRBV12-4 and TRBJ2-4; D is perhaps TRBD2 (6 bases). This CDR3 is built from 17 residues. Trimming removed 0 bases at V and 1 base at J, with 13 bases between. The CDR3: CASSLAGGGPAKNIQYF. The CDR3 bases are TGTGCCAGCAGTTTAGCAGGTGGAGGGCCGGCCAAAAACATTCAGTACTTC.

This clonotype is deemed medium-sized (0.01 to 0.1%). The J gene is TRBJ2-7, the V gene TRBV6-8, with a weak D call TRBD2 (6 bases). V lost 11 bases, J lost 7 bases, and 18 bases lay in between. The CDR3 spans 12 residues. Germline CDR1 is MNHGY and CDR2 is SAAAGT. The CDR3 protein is CARNFGGREQYF. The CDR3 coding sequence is TGTGCCCGCAACTTCGGGGGTCGAGAGCAGTACTTC.

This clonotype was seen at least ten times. The CDR3 protein is CASRTTGGVREQYF. CDR3 DNA sequence: TGTGCCAGCAGGACAACAGGGGGGGTGAGAGAGCAGTACTTC. This chain uses TRBV6-1 with TRBJ2-7; the D gene is possibly TRBD1 (8 bases). The CDR3 spans 14 residues. Germline CDR1 is MNHNS and CDR2 is SASEGT. The V and J ends lost 6 bases and 7 bases respectively, with 19 bases between them.

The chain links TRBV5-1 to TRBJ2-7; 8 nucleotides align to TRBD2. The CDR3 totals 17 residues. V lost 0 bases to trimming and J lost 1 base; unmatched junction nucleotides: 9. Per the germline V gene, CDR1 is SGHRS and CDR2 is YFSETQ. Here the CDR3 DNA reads TGCGCCAGCAGCTTGGAGGGGACCGCGGGAGGATCCTACGAGCAGTACTTC. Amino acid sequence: CASSLEGTAGGSYEQYF. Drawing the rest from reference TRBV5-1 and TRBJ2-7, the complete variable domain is KAGVTQTPRYLIKTRGQQVTLSCSPISGHRSVSWYQQTPGQGLQFLFEYFSETQRNKGNFPGRFSGRQFSNSRSEMNVSTLELGDSALYLCASSLEGTAGGSYEQYFGPGTRLTVT.

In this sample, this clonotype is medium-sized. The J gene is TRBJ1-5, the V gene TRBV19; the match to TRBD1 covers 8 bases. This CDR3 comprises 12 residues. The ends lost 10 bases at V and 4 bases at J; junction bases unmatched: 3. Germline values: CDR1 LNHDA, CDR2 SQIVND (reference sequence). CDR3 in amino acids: CATRTGNQPQHF. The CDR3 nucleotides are TGTGCCACCAGGACAGGGAATCAGCCCCAGCATTTT.

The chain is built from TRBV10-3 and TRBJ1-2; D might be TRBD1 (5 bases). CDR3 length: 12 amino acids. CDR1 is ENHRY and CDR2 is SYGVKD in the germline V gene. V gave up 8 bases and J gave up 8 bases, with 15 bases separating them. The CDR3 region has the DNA TGTGCCATCGGAAGGGGAGGGCACGGCTACACCTTC. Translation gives CAIGRGGHGYTF.

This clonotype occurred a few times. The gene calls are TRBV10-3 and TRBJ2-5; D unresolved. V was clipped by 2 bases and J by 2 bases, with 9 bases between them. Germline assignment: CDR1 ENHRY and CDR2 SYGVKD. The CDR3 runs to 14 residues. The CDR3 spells CAISEGGLQETQYF. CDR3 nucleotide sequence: TGTGCCATCAGTGAGGGCGGATTGCAAGAGACCCAGTACTTC.

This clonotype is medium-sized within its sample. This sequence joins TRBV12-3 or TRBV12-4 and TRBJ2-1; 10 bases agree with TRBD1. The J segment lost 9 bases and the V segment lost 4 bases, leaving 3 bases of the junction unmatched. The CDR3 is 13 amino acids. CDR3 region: CASSWTGGGEQFF. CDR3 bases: TGTGCCAGCAGTTGGACAGGGGGGGGTGAGCAGTTCTTC.

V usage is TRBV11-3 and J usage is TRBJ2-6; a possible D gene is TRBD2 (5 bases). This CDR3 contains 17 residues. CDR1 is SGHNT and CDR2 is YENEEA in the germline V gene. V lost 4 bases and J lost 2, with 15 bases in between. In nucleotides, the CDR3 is TGTGCCAGCAGCTCCCGAGAGGGAAGCACTGGGGCCAACGTCCTGACTTTC. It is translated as CASSSREGSTGANVLTF.

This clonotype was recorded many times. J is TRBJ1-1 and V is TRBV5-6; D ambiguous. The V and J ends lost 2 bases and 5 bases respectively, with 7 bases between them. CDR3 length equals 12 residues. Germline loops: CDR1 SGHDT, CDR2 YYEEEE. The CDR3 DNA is TGTGCCAGCAGCTTCGGGAGGACTGAAGCTTTCTTT. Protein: CASSFGRTEAFF.